This is a list of T cell receptor beta chains from one sample in a study of identical twins. Each CDR3 protein gets one entry after TCRdb re-called the 5' RACE reads with MiXCR. The profile shows 550,000 to 700,000 distinct CDR3 sequences, 21% of them singletons. The same data also went into a second study, on T cells expressing NK-cell markers.

Sequenced material: PBMCs. The source is a woman aged 18 to 35 in good health. The CDR3 runs from the conserved cysteine through the conserved F or W. The D gene is left open where the match is weak. Size is stated for part of the rows, as once, few or many counts, or as a class when the clone is expanded.

CASSRSGAPEETQYF	TGTGCCAGCAGCAGGAGCGGGGCCCCGGAAGAGACCCAGTACTTC	TRBD2	TRBV9	TRBJ2-5	NA
CSASTGLAGDEQYF	TGCAGTGCTAGTACGGGACTAGCGGGAGACGAGCAGTACTTC	TRBD2	TRBV20-1	TRBJ2-7	many
CASSQARDTEAFF	TGTGCCAGCAGCCAAGCCCGGGACACTGAAGCTTTCTTT	NA	TRBV7-9	TRBJ1-1	NA
CSAPSPRSYEQYF	TGCAGTGCTCCCAGCCCCCGCTCCTACGAGCAGTACTTC	NA	TRBV20-1	TRBJ2-7	few
CASSVEVRWADTQYF	TGTGCCAGCAGCGTAGAGGTTAGGTGGGCAGATACGCAGTATTTT	NA	TRBV9	TRBJ2-3	NA
CSVGGQGIGYNEQFF	TGCAGCGTTGGAGGACAGGGTATAGGGTACAATGAGCAGTTCTTC	TRBD1	TRBV29-1	TRBJ2-1	NA
CASSGPTAAQYF	TGTGCCAGCAGTGGGCCTACCGCGGCCCAGTACTTC	NA	TRBV27	TRBJ2-5	NA
CASSLYRDRAAEQYF	TGTGCCAGCAGTTTATACCGAGACAGGGCGGCCGAGCAGTACTTC	TRBD1	TRBV12-3/TRBV12-4	TRBJ2-7	NA
CSAIRGPPTDTQYF	TGCAGTGCTATCCGGGGGCCGCCCACAGATACGCAGTATTTT	NA	TRBV20-1	TRBJ2-3	NA
CASSFGGHTGYTF	TGTGCCAGCAGCTTTGGAGGTCACACCGGCTACACCTTC	NA	TRBV7-3	TRBJ1-2	many
CASSSTRDSSSYEQYF	TGTGCCAGCAGCTCCACCCGGGACAGCAGCTCCTACGAGCAGTACTTC	TRBD1	TRBV7-2	TRBJ2-7	NA
CASSLTEIQETQYF	TGTGCCAGCAGCTTGACAGAGATCCAAGAGACCCAGTACTTC	NA	TRBV7-9	TRBJ2-5	NA
CASGLSSNEQFF	TGTGCTAGTGGCCTTAGCTCGAATGAGCAGTTCTTC	NA	TRBV12-5	TRBJ2-1	few
CASSLAAGEFF	TGTGCCAGCAGCTTAGCAGCGGGGGAGTTCTTC	TRBD2	TRBV5-8	TRBJ2-1	NA
CAISAGGESTEAFF	TGTGCCATCAGTGCGGGGGGAGAGAGCACTGAAGCTTTCTTT	NA	TRBV10-3	TRBJ1-1	NA
CATSRLAEARGETQYF	TGCGCCACCTCCCGACTAGCGGAGGCCCGGGGGGAGACCCAGTACTTC	TRBD2	TRBV10-2	TRBJ2-5	many
CASSLEGGEAGELFF	TGCGCCAGCAGCCTGGAAGGGGGAGAGGCCGGGGAGCTGTTTTTT	NA	TRBV5-1	TRBJ2-2	NA
CASSYPGTSGFNEQFF	TGTGCCAGCAGTTATCCCGGGACTAGCGGTTTCAATGAGCAGTTCTTC	TRBD2	TRBV6-2/TRBV6-3	TRBJ2-1	NA
CASSFVGSDYGYTF	TGCGCCAGCAGCTTTGTCGGCTCTGACTATGGCTACACCTTC	NA	TRBV5-1	TRBJ1-2	NA
CASSNLRTGNTIYF	TGTGCCAGCAGTAACCTTAGGACTGGAAACACCATATATTTT	NA	TRBV6-5	TRBJ1-3	few
CSVAQGFNEKLFF	TGCAGCGTTGCACAGGGGTTTAATGAAAAACTGTTTTTT	TRBD1	TRBV29-1	TRBJ1-4	NA
CSARRARRSYNSPLHF	TGCAGTGCTAGAAGGGCCCGTCGCTCCTATAATTCACCCCTCCACTTT	NA	TRBV20-1	TRBJ1-6	NA
CASSWFTSGEGMDEQYF	TGCGCCAGCAGTTGGTTTACTAGCGGGGAGGGCATGGACGAGCAGTACTTC	TRBD2	TRBV5-1	TRBJ2-7	NA
CASSLGTRTEAFF	TGTGCCAGCAGTTTGGGGACAAGGACTGAAGCTTTCTTT	NA	TRBV27	TRBJ1-1	NA
CASGKTSAQETQYF	TGTGCCAGCGGAAAAACTAGCGCCCAAGAGACCCAGTACTTC	TRBD2	TRBV9	TRBJ2-5	few
CASSESIGTDTQYF	TGTGCCAGCAGTGAAAGTATCGGCACAGATACGCAGTATTTT	NA	TRBV2	TRBJ2-3	NA
CAWSLAGGRSGELFF	TGTGCCTGGAGTTTAGCGGGAGGACGTAGCGGGGAGCTGTTTTTT	TRBD2	TRBV30	TRBJ2-2	few
CSVGGHDGAGELFF	TGCAGCGTTGGGGGCCACGACGGGGCCGGGGAGCTGTTTTTT	NA	TRBV29-1	TRBJ2-2	many
CASSLGLSGTQYF	TGTGCCAGCAGTTTAGGGCTTTCAGGGACCCAGTACTTC	NA	TRBV12-3/TRBV12-4	TRBJ2-5	NA
CSVEESTSTYEQYF	TGCAGCGTTGAGGAGTCCACCTCGACTTACGAGCAGTACTTC	NA	TRBV29-1	TRBJ2-7	many
CASSLEWETLARYQETQYF	TGTGCCAGCAGCTTGGAATGGGAGACCCTAGCGCGCTACCAAGAGACCCAGTACTTC	NA	TRBV11-1	TRBJ2-5	NA
CSVDYSTRDTQYF	TGCAGCGTTGACTACAGCACGAGGGATACGCAGTATTTT	NA	TRBV29-1	TRBJ2-3	NA
CASSRGWLAETQYF	TGTGCCAGCAGCAGGGGGTGGCTAGCAGAGACCCAGTACTTC	NA	TRBV21-1	TRBJ2-5	NA
CSVEDPRGYTF	TGCAGCGTTGAAGATCCCCGTGGCTACACCTTC	NA	TRBV29-1	TRBJ1-2	NA
CASSLGSWAVSQETQYF	TGTGCCAGCAGTTTAGGGAGTTGGGCAGTCTCCCAAGAGACCCAGTACTTC	NA	TRBV12-3/TRBV12-4	TRBJ2-5	NA
CASSLGLAVHEQYF	TGCGCCAGCAGCTTGGGACTAGCAGTCCACGAGCAGTACTTC	TRBD2	TRBV5-1	TRBJ2-7	few
CASRPWDRGYEQYF	TGTGCCAGCAGGCCATGGGACAGGGGTTACGAGCAGTACTTC	TRBD1	TRBV6-1	TRBJ2-7	few
CASSSLIPSWTQYF	TGTGCCAGCAGCTCTTTGATTCCCTCCTGGACGCAGTATTTT	NA	TRBV7-2	TRBJ2-3	NA
CASSRTGDAFF	TGTGCCAGCAGTAGAACAGGGGATGCTTTCTTT	TRBD1	TRBV12-3/TRBV12-4	TRBJ1-1	NA
CSARVNAEAFF	TGCAGTGCTAGAGTGAACGCTGAAGCTTTCTTT	NA	TRBV20-1	TRBJ1-1	few
CASSQLQGSRRYEQYF	TGTGCCAGCAGCCAACTGCAGGGCAGTCGTCGCTACGAGCAGTACTTC	NA	TRBV16	TRBJ2-7	many
CASSAVYQPQHF	TGTGCCAGCAGTGCAGTGTATCAGCCCCAGCATTTT	NA	TRBV6-1	TRBJ1-5	NA
CASSSGNNEQFF	TGTGCCAGCAGTAGCGGAAACAATGAGCAGTTCTTC	NA	TRBV7-6	TRBJ2-1	NA
CSAPGGGLQETQYF	TGCAGTGCCCCCGGTGGGGGGTTACAAGAGACCCAGTACTTC	NA	TRBV20-1	TRBJ2-5	few
CSAVQGRASDTQYF	TGCAGCGCCGTACAGGGGAGGGCGTCGGATACGCAGTATTTT	NA	TRBV29-1	TRBJ2-3	few
CSVVRGWGETQYF	TGCAGCGTAGTAAGGGGCTGGGGAGAGACCCAGTACTTC	NA	TRBV29-1	TRBJ2-5	few
CSARDPALRGTDTQYF	TGCAGTGCTAGAGACCCCGCCCTAAGAGGCACAGATACGCAGTATTTT	NA	TRBV20-1	TRBJ2-3	NA
CASSRLDEQFF	TGTGCCAGCAGCCGTTTGGATGAGCAGTTCTTC	NA	TRBV5-6	TRBJ2-1	many
CSASKGSGGYEQYF	TGCAGTGCTAGTAAGGGGTCGGGGGGCTACGAGCAGTACTTC	TRBD2	TRBV20-1	TRBJ2-7	NA
CSARVEGQGATEAFF	TGCAGTGCTAGAGTGGAAGGGCAGGGGGCCACTGAAGCTTTCTTT	TRBD1	TRBV20-1	TRBJ1-1	few
CASSLVADPYGYTF	TGCGCCAGCAGCTTGGTGGCGGATCCATATGGCTACACCTTC	NA	TRBV5-1	TRBJ1-2	NA
CASSPLGGEGVGTQYF	TGTGCCAGCAGCCCCCTCGGGGGAGAAGGGGTCGGTACGCAGTATTTT	NA	TRBV6-1	TRBJ2-3	few
CASGFDSTYEQYF	TGTGCTAGTGGTTTCGACAGTACCTACGAGCAGTACTTC	NA	TRBV12-5	TRBJ2-7	few
CASSQSVGTSGLRWQFF	TGTGCCAGCAGCCAATCTGTGGGGACTAGCGGTCTTAGATGGCAGTTCTTC	TRBD2	TRBV3-1	TRBJ2-1	few
CASSLAWDSPLHF	TGCGCCAGCAGCTTGGCTTGGGATTCACCCCTCCACTTT	NA	TRBV5-1	TRBJ1-6	NA
CASRPGQGASNEQFF	TGTGCCAGCAGACCTGGACAGGGGGCGAGCAATGAGCAGTTCTTC	TRBD1	TRBV12-3/TRBV12-4	TRBJ2-1	NA
CASSLVGAFAGSNEQFF	TGTGCCAGCAGCTTAGTCGGGGCTTTTGCGGGGTCCAATGAGCAGTTCTTC	NA	TRBV7-2	TRBJ2-1	NA
CSVYLAGVVTQYF	TGCAGTGTCTACTTAGCGGGAGTTGTAACGCAGTATTTT	TRBD2	TRBV20-1	TRBJ2-3	NA
CSAKGTANTEAFF	TGCAGTGCTAAGGGGACAGCAAACACTGAAGCTTTCTTT	TRBD1	TRBV20-1	TRBJ1-1	once
CASSRDPPDTQYF	TGCGCCAGCAGCCGAGACCCTCCAGATACGCAGTATTTT	NA	TRBV4-3	TRBJ2-3	many